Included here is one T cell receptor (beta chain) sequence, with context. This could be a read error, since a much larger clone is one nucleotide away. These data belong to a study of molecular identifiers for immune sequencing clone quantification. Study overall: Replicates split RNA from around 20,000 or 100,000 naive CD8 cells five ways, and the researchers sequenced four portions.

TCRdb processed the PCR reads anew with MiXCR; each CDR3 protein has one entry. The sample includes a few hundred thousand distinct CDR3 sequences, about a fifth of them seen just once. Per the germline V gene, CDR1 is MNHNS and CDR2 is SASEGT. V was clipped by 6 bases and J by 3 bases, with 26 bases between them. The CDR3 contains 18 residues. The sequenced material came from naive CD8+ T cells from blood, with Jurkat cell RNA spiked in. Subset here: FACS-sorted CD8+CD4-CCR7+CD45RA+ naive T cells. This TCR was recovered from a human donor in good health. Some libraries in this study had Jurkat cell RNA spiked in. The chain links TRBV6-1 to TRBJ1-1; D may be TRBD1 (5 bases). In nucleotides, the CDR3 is TGTGCCAGCAGCAAACCGCCTTGGGGGTTTATGCGCGACACTGAAGCTTTCTTT. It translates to CASSKPPWGFMRDTEAFF.